This TCR beta chain was sequenced for a study of blood T cells in healthy people across ages. As for the study in general: About one barcoded TCR beta cDNA was captured per two T cells.

The CDR3 consists of 15 residues. Germline CDR1 MDHEN, CDR2 SYDVKM. This clonotype turned up a few times. The use of a sample-barcoded 5' primer and a J-beta primer mix characterized a second PCR of roughly 6 to 11 cycles. TCRdb reanalysed the 5' RACE reads using MiXCR and keeps one entry per CDR3 protein. The sample contains approximately 800,000 distinct CDR3 sequences, 25% of which appear only once. Each donor's blood draw was ten milliliters of peripheral blood. The sample also formed part of further work on T cells of mothers and their children. That study reports: Reads obtained per mother exceeded 8 million TCR beta CDR3 reads, with approximately 3 million obtained per child.

This rearrangement joins TRBV28 to TRBJ2-5; TRBD2 agrees at 9 bases. The end of the DNA is better explained by TRBJ2-1, so the J call may be wrong. This TCR was recovered from a boy aged 5-17 years in good health. Specimen: blood. The CDR3 loop is CASSHEREVMDEQFF. The CDR3, as DNA: TGTGCCAGCAGTCACGAGCGGGAGGTCATGGATGAGCAGTTCTTC.